The 30 T cell receptor beta chains below come from one sample, sequenced in a study of T cell responses to AZD1222 COVID-19 vaccine. Assay: immunoSEQ multiplex PCR; the TCRdb copy retains only in-frame clones and omits some. The top ten clones hold 0.45% to 0.55% of a sample with around 180,000 clones, 70% to 90% of them seen once. This material consisted of peripheral blood, taken on day 0 of AZD1222 vaccination. The receptors here all came from an adult in good health.

About this clone itself: A much larger clone is a single base away; this may be a read error. This chain uses TRBV27 with TRBJ1-3; D is perhaps TRBD1 (5 bases). The germline V gene has CDR1 MNHEY and CDR2 SMNVEV (reference sequence). The length of the CDR3 is 14 residues. Trimming left V 5 bases short and J 0 bases short, with 8 bases between. The CDR3 DNA is TGTGCCAGCAGTATGACAGTCTCTGGAAACACCATATATTTT. Residues: CASSMTVSGNTIYF.

The chain carries TRBV5-1 and TRBJ1-5, with 8 positions matching TRBD1. Germline lookup yields CDR1 SGHRS and CDR2 YFSETQ. Trimming cost V 4 bases and J 1 base; bases outside gene matches: 10. The CDR3 totals 17 residues. CDR3 DNA sequence: TGCGCCAGCAGCCTACCGGGACAGGTCTCGAGCAATCAGCCCCAGCATTTT. Residues: CASSLPGQVSSNQPQHF.

V and J are TRBV29-1 and TRBJ2-7, with 7 bases matching TRBD1. The V gene's germline CDR1 is SQVTM and CDR2 ANQGSEA. The junction had 0 bases not matched to a gene; V was cut back by 4 bases and J by 0 bases. The CDR3 runs to 12 residues. In DNA form, the CDR3 reads TGCAGCGTTGGGGACAGCTCCTACGAGCAGTACTTC. Amino acids: CSVGDSSYEQYF.

The rearrangement joins TRBV28 to TRBJ2-5; D perhaps matches TRBD2 (6 bases). Germline values: CDR1 MDHEN, CDR2 SYDVKM. There are 19 residues in the CDR3. V was shortened by 6 bases and J by 5 bases, with 31 bases between the two germline ends. The CDR3 DNA reads TGTGCCAGCAGCCGTTGGTCGGAGGAGCAACGGGAGCTCGGGGAGACCCAGTACTTC. Amino acid sequence: CASSRWSEEQRELGETQYF.

The V and J genes are TRBV3-1 (or the pseudogene TRBV3-2) and TRBJ1-4; D not certain. Trimming left V 7 bases short and J 8 bases short, with 17 bases between. This CDR3 has 14 amino acids. The V gene's germline CDR1 is LGHDT and CDR2 YNNKEL (reference sequence). This CDR3 reads CASTLGSRGEKLFF. CDR3 DNA sequence: TGTGCCAGCACTTTGGGTTCGAGAGGGGAAAAACTGTTTTTT.

The rearrangement links TRBV7-2 to TRBJ2-2; D is possibly TRBD1 (5 bases). The CDR3 runs to 15 residues. CDR1 and CDR2 from the germline V gene are SGHTA and FQGNSA. V dropped 4 bases and J dropped 5 bases, with 14 bases sitting between them. CDR3 nucleotide sequence: TGTGCCAGCAGCTCCCGACAAGGGGTTACCGGGGAGCTGTTTTTT. Its translation is CASSSRQGVTGELFF.

The V call is TRBV19, the J call TRBJ1-2; tentative D call: TRBD1 (5 bases). The CDR3 runs to 17 residues. Germline CDR1 LNHDA, CDR2 SQIVND (reference sequence). V lost 9 bases, J lost 3 bases, and 26 bases lay in between. In DNA form, the CDR3 reads TGTGCCAGCAACCGGGGGGAGAGGATCCCTAGTGACTATGGCTACACCTTC. Translated: CASNRGERIPSDYGYTF.

The chain is built from TRBV19 and TRBJ2-5, with 7 bases identical to TRBD1. This CDR3 spans 15 amino acids. Germline-derived CDR1 and CDR2 are LNHDA and SQIVND (reference sequence). The V gene end was trimmed by 4 bases and the J gene end by 2 bases; junction bases not matched to a gene: 7. The CDR3 bases are TGTGCCAGTAGTACCCTAGGGACAGTTCAAGAGACCCAGTACTTC. It translates to CASSTLGTVQETQYF.

The V call is TRBV19, the J call TRBJ1-5, with D unclear. The V and J ends lost 6 bases and 2 bases respectively, with 14 bases between them. Per germline, CDR1 LNHDA and CDR2 SQIVND (reference sequence). This CDR3 region has 15 residues. The CDR3 loop reads CASSVLLEGNQPQHF. CDR3 in DNA: TGTGCCAGTAGCGTATTATTAGAGGGCAATCAGCCCCAGCATTTT.

This sequence joins TRBV30 and TRBJ1-2, with 8 bases identical to TRBD1. This CDR3 is built from 12 residues. J was trimmed by 3 bases and V by 7 bases; bases with no gene match: 4. Germline V gene sequence: CDR1 GTSNPN, CDR2 SVGIG (reference sequence). The CDR3 sequence: CASDRGDYGYTF. The CDR3 bases are TGTGCCTCCGACAGGGGTGACTATGGCTACACCTTC.

The genes are TRBV5-6 and TRBJ2-5; 11 nucleotides match TRBD2. CDR1 SGHDT and CDR2 YYEEEE come from the germline V gene. The CDR3 sequence is 15 residues long. Losses at the gene ends were 4 bases for V and 5 bases for J; bases not matched to a gene: 7. The CDR3 loop is CASSLGVAGGETQYF. The CDR3 nucleotides read TGTGCCAGCAGCCTCGGAGTAGCGGGAGGGGAGACCCAGTACTTC.

This chain joins TRBV27 and TRBJ1-1; D remains ambiguous. The CDR3 length is 16 residues. Trimming pared 10 bases from V and 5 bases from J, leaving 26 bases between. CDR1 and CDR2 from the germline V gene are MNHEY and SMNVEV (reference sequence). CDR3 sequence: CATRPRLKVLTTEAFF. In DNA, the CDR3 is TGTGCCACCCGTCCCCGGTTAAAGGTCCTCACGACTGAAGCTTTCTTT.

The genes are TRBV19 and TRBJ2-7, with D possibly matching TRBD2 (5 bases). The CDR3 has 13 residues. Between the trimmed V and J ends, which lost 2 bases and 3 bases, there was a span of 8 bases. Germline V lookup: CDR1 LNHDA, CDR2 SQIVND (reference sequence). The CDR3 region has the DNA TGTGCCAGTAGTATATCGGGGTTCTACGAGCAGTACTTC. This gives the protein CASSISGFYEQYF.

The chain combines TRBV18 with TRBJ1-1; D is perhaps TRBD1 (6 bases). Trimming took 0 bases from V and 0 from J, leaving 8 bases between them. The CDR3 is 15 residues long. Germline V gene data show CDR1 as KGHSH and CDR2 as LQKENI. CDR3 amino acids: CASSPPGGLNTEAFF. CDR3 bases: TGTGCCAGCTCACCACCGGGGGGCCTGAACACTGAAGCTTTCTTT. Full variable domain (remainder filled in from reference TRBV18 and TRBJ1-1): NAGVMQNPRHLVRRRGQEARLRCSPMKGHSHVYWYRQLPEEGLKFMVYLQKENIIDESGMPKERFSAEFPKEGPSILRIQQVVRGDSAAYFCASSPPGGLNTEAFFGQGTRLTVV.

This sequence joins TRBV6-4 and TRBJ1-4; D is unclear. The CDR3 is 13 residues long. V was cut by 5 bases and J by 7 bases, with 11 bases left in between. Per the germline V gene, CDR1 is MRHNA and CDR2 is SNTAGT. This CDR3 is CASSRDEGEKLFF. The CDR3 bases are TGTGCCAGCAGTAGGGATGAAGGTGAAAAACTGTTTTTT.

The chain links TRBV3-1 (or the pseudogene TRBV3-2) to TRBJ2-1, with 7 bases matching TRBD2. V was pared by 1 base and J by 8 bases, with 2 bases of the junction left unmatched. This CDR3 region has 13 residues. The germline V gene encodes CDR1 LGHDT and CDR2 YNNKEL (reference sequence). CDR3 loop: CASSQALADEQFF. The DNA of the CDR3 is TGTGCCAGCAGCCAAGCGCTAGCGGATGAGCAGTTCTTC.

This chain joins TRBV29-1 and TRBJ2-1, with no clear D. The CDR3 consists of 13 residues. V was cut by 7 bases and J by 3 bases, with 13 bases left in between. The germline V gene has CDR1 SQVTM and CDR2 ANQGSEA. CDR3 DNA sequence: TGCAGCGCCCACACGGTACTCTACAATGAGCAGTTCTTC. It is translated as CSAHTVLYNEQFF.

J is TRBJ1-4 and V is TRBV5-1, with D tentatively TRBD1 (5 bases). Germline V gives CDR1 SGHRS, CDR2 YFSETQ. The V gene lost 2 bases and the J gene lost 5 bases, with 13 bases spanning the gap. The CDR3 runs 15 residues. The CDR3 nucleotides are TGCGCCAGCAGCTTCTCTAGACAGAGAAATGAAAAACTGTTTTTT. This sequence encodes CASSFSRQRNEKLFF.

This chain joins TRBV27 and TRBJ2-1; D unclear. Germline CDR1 reads MNHEY; CDR2 reads SMNVEV (reference sequence). The CDR3 totals 13 residues. V gave up 5 bases and J gave up 1 base, with 6 bases separating them. CDR3 in DNA: TGTGCCAGCAGTGTTTATTCCTACAATGAGCAGTTCTTC. It yields the protein CASSVYSYNEQFF.

The chain links TRBV11-3 to TRBJ2-7, with D maybe TRBD1 (6 bases). V gave up 2 bases and J gave up 5 bases, with 10 bases separating them. The CDR3 is made up of 13 amino acids. Germline CDR1 and CDR2: SGHNT and YENEEA. The CDR3 nucleotides read TGTGCCAGCAGCTTACAAACAGGGAACGAGCAGTACTTC. Residues: CASSLQTGNEQYF.

V usage is TRBV13 and J usage is TRBJ2-5, with D tentatively TRBD2 (6 bases). Germline V gene sequence: CDR1 PRHDT, CDR2 FYEKMQ (reference sequence). Trimming left V 5 bases short and J 9 bases short, with 10 bases between. This CDR3 is 11 amino acids long. The CDR3 sequence: CASSPGGAQYF. CDR3 coding DNA: TGTGCCAGCAGCCCCGGAGGGGCCCAGTACTTC.

This clone was recorded a few times. V gene TRBV7-2 combines with J gene TRBJ2-3; the match to TRBD2 covers 8 bases. Germline CDR1 SGHTA, CDR2 FQGNSA. The CDR3 runs to 15 residues. Trimming took 4 bases from V and 8 from J; bases not matched to a gene: 11. CDR3 amino acids: CASSSVGVSGATQYF. DNA for the CDR3: TGTGCCAGCAGCTCAGTTGGGGTTAGCGGGGCTACGCAGTATTTT. Together with reference TRBV7-2 and TRBJ2-3, the CDR3 gives the full variable domain: GAGVSQSPSNKVTEKGKDVELRCDPISGHTALYWYRQSLGQGLEFLIYFQGNSAPDKSGLPSDRFSAERTGGSVSTLTIQRTQQEDSAVYLCASSSVGVSGATQYFGPGTRLTVL.

The chain is built from TRBV13 and TRBJ1-4; D perhaps matches TRBD1 (6 bases). CDR3 length: 17 residues. Germline V gene data show CDR1 as PRHDT and CDR2 as FYEKMQ (reference sequence). V was shortened by 4 bases and J by 2 bases, with 17 bases between the two germline ends. CDR3 DNA sequence: TGTGCCAGCAGCTACCTAAATTCAGGGGCGACTAATGAAAAACTGTTTTTT. Protein sequence: CASSYLNSGATNEKLFF.

The chain couples TRBV9 to TRBJ2-3; weak D call: TRBD2 (6 bases). Germline lookup yields CDR1 SGDLS and CDR2 YYNGEE. The CDR3 runs to 20 residues. The V end lost 0 bases, the J end lost 2 bases, and 25 bases lay between the germline ends. The CDR3 DNA reads as TGTGCCAGCAGCGTAGCTGAGGGAAGTAGCGGAGTGGGAACCACAGATACGCAGTATTTT. This codes for CASSVAEGSSGVGTTDTQYF.

The rearrangement joins TRBV19 to TRBJ1-5, with D tentatively TRBD1 (6 bases). CDR1 LNHDA and CDR2 SQIVND come from the germline V gene (reference sequence). V was pared by 5 bases and J by 7 bases, with 9 bases between. The CDR3 consists of 12 residues. The CDR3, as DNA: TGTGCCAGTAGTCAGGGGTCCCAGCCCCAGCATTTT. This encodes CASSQGSQPQHF.

The chain combines TRBV9 with TRBJ1-3; D call uncertain. The CDR3 totals 16 residues. V shed 0 bases and J shed 4 bases, with 14 bases lying between them. The germline gives CDR1 SGDLS, CDR2 YYNGEE. The CDR3 loop reads CASSVGTALRGNTIYF. In DNA form, the CDR3 reads TGTGCCAGCAGCGTAGGAACAGCCCTGAGAGGAAACACCATATATTTT.

In this sample, this clone turned up a few times. This rearrangement joins TRBV21-1 to TRBJ2-3; the table's D call of TRBD1 was not tested on the DNA. TRBV21-1 is given as a pseudogene. This CDR3 has 16 residues. CDR3: CASAVPGQGSADTQYF. In nucleotides, the CDR3 is TGTGCCAGCGCCGTCCCGGGACAGGGATCGGCAGATACGCAGTATTTT.

This clone was observed a few times. V is TRBV28 and J is TRBJ1-3, with D perhaps matching TRBD1 (6 bases). This CDR3 is 13 amino acids long. Trimming removed 11 bases at V and 4 bases at J, with 15 bases between. Germline CDR1 and CDR2: MDHEN and SYDVKM. CDR3 residues: CASRGGPGNTIYF. The CDR3, as DNA: TGTGCCTCAAGGGGGGGGCCAGGAAACACCATATATTTT.

This chain's CDR3 is CASSRFVQGSNQPQHF. CDR3 nucleotide sequence: TGTGCCAGCAGCCGTTTCGTCCAGGGGAGCAATCAGCCCCAGCATTTT. The chain combines TRBV7-8 with TRBJ1-5; D perhaps matches TRBD1 (6 bases). Germline V gene lookup returns CDR1 SGHVS and CDR2 FQNEAQ. This CDR3 has 16 residues. V lost 5 bases to trimming and J lost 1 base, with 15 bases between them.

This sequence joins TRBV9 and TRBJ1-2; no reliable D call. The V gene's germline CDR1 is SGDLS and CDR2 YYNGEE. The V end lost 2 bases, the J end lost 7 bases, and 15 bases lay between the germline ends. This CDR3 has 14 residues. The CDR3 is CASSVSDLFGGYTF. In nucleotides, the CDR3 is TGTGCCAGCAGCGTTTCCGACCTGTTCGGTGGCTACACCTTC.